These 17 T cell receptor beta chains originate from one sample sequenced in a study of post-analysis software for immune sequencing data. Study findings and constraints: About five TRBV segments appeared more often in patients than in controls, and TRBV5-6, TRBV5-1 and TRBV20-1 were among these.

Unique molecular identifiers had been added to the TCR beta cDNA libraries. TCRdb called the PCR reads again in MiXCR, with one record for every CDR3 protein. The profile shows over 250,000 distinct CDR3 sequences, 35% to 45% of them singletons. Their specific antigens are unknown. Specimen: blood. All receptors come from a girl aged 10-17 years with multiple sclerosis.

Worth noting for this clonotype: This may arise from a read error, as a much more abundant clone is one base away. The chain carries TRBV5-1 and TRBJ1-5; D is ambiguous. The CDR3 runs 13 residues. In germline, CDR1 is SGHRS, CDR2 YFSETQ. CDR3 protein: CAGSLSAGQPQHF. DNA for the CDR3: TGCGCCGGCAGCTTGTCGGCCGGCCAGCCCCAGCATTTT.

This clonotype was found many times. The V and J genes are TRBV28 and TRBJ2-7; TRBD2 agrees at 10 bases. V gave up 3 bases and J gave up 7 bases; unmatched junction bases: 6. The CDR3 sequence is 14 residues long. Per germline, CDR1 MDHEN and CDR2 SYDVKM. CDR3 in amino acids: CASSFMSGRGEQYF. CDR3 DNA sequence: TGTGCCAGCAGTTTTATGAGCGGGAGGGGGGAGCAGTACTTC.

Ten or more counts support this clonotype. The rearrangement joins TRBV7-6 to TRBJ2-3; TRBD2 agrees at 9 bases. The CDR3 consists of 16 residues. Germline V gene sequence: CDR1 SGHVS, CDR2 FNYEAQ. Losses at the gene ends were 2 bases for V and 3 bases for J; bases not matched to a gene: 6. Written as DNA, the CDR3 is TGTGCCAGCAGCTTATCTAAGGCGGGAGGGACAGATACGCAGTATTTT. Its translation is CASSLSKAGGTDTQYF.

There are many counts of this clonotype. V gene TRBV9 combines with J gene TRBJ1-6; D uncertain. The CDR3 totals 15 residues. Germline V gene data show CDR1 as SGDLS and CDR2 as YYNGEE. Deletions cut 0 bases from V and 10 bases from J, with 14 bases between. CDR3 loop: CASSVEAALGSPLHF. In DNA, the CDR3 is TGTGCCAGCAGCGTAGAAGCGGCCCTAGGGTCACCCCTCCACTTT.

This clonotype was counted only a few times. The rearrangement joins TRBV20-1 to TRBJ2-3, with TRBD2 identical over 10 bases. The germline gives CDR1 DFQATT, CDR2 SNEGSKA (reference sequence). CDR3 length: 13 residues. The ends lost 6 bases at V and 6 bases at J; junction bases unmatched: 6. CDR3 nucleotides: TGCAGTGCCACCAGCGGGAGGGGGGATACGCAGTATTTT. This gives the protein CSATSGRGDTQYF.

This chain links TRBV5-1 with TRBJ2-2; 12 positions agree with TRBD1. Germline V gene data show CDR1 as SGHRS and CDR2 as YFSETQ. V lost 4 bases, J lost 6 bases, and 7 bases stayed unmatched. The CDR3 runs to 16 residues. CDR3 coding DNA: TGCGCCAGCAGCCTCCGGGGACAGGGGGCACCCGGGGAGCTGTTTTTT. Residues: CASSLRGQGAPGELFF.

This sequence joins TRBV4-1 and TRBJ2-3, with TRBD2 matching over 10 bases. This CDR3 has 17 residues. J was trimmed by 4 bases and V by 1 base; bases with no gene match: 8. Germline V gives CDR1 MGHRA, CDR2 YSYEKL. The CDR3 sequence is CASSQVGLAGVPDTQYF. The DNA of the CDR3 is TGCGCCAGCAGCCAAGTCGGGCTAGCGGGAGTGCCAGATACGCAGTATTTT.

This clonotype has only a few counts. The chain uses TRBV9 and TRBJ2-5; TRBD2 might be the D (6 bases). In germline, CDR1 is SGDLS, CDR2 YYNGEE. The CDR3 runs to 12 residues. Trimming pared 6 bases from V and 5 bases from J, leaving 11 bases between. The DNA of the CDR3 is TGTGCCAGCAACCAGGAGGGGGAGACCCAGTACTTC. Amino acid sequence: CASNQEGETQYF. Filled out from reference TRBV9 and TRBJ2-5, the complete variable domain reads DSGVTQTPKHLITATGQRVTLRCSPRSGDLSVYWYQQSLDQGLQFLIQYYNGEERAKGNILERFSAQQFPDLHSELNLSSLELGDSALYFCASNQEGETQYFGPGTRLLVL.

The chain links TRBV20-1 to TRBJ2-3; D unclear. CDR3 length equals 16 residues. Germline CDR1 is DFQATT and CDR2 is SNEGSKA (reference sequence). V lost 4 bases to trimming and J lost 2 bases, with 19 bases between them. The CDR3 nucleotides are TGCAGTGCTACGGGTTTCTCCCAGCTCTTCACAGATACGCAGTATTTT. Its translation is CSATGFSQLFTDTQYF.

This clonotype was seen many times. The chain links TRBV20-1 to TRBJ2-7, with a weak D call TRBD1 (5 bases). The CDR3 is made up of 13 amino acids. Per germline, CDR1 DFQATT and CDR2 SNEGSKA (reference sequence). V was shortened by 5 bases and J by 7 bases, with 18 bases between the two germline ends. The CDR3 DNA is TGCAGTGCTGGCACACCAGGGTCTGGGGAGCAGTACTTC. This sequence encodes CSAGTPGSGEQYF.

Many counts were recorded for this clonotype. This rearrangement joins TRBV20-1 to TRBJ1-2, with D perhaps TRBD1 (6 bases). Germline V lookup: CDR1 DFQATT, CDR2 SNEGSKA (reference sequence). The CDR3 extends over 14 amino acids. V gave up 0 bases and J gave up 8 bases, with 16 bases separating them. The CDR3 coding sequence is TGCAGTGCTAGAGACGGATCAGGGGTGGCGGGCTACACCTTC. This gives the protein CSARDGSGVAGYTF.

As concerns this clonotype: A much larger clone lies one base from this, so it may be a read error. The chain links TRBV5-1 to TRBJ2-2; TRBD2 agrees at 9 bases. CDR1 is SGHRS, CDR2 YFSETQ, per germline. V shed 0 bases, J shed 0 bases, and the junction held 6 bases outside the gene matches. The CDR3 is made up of 18 amino acids. CDR3 in amino acids: CASSLGLAGTTNTGELFF. As DNA, the CDR3 is TGCGCCAGCAGCTTGGGCCTAGCGGGGACTACGAACACCGGGGAGCTGTTTTTT.

The table lists this clonotype with a few counts. V is TRBV28 and J is TRBJ1-1, with D tentatively TRBD1 (5 bases). The CDR3 extends over 15 amino acids. The germline V gene encodes CDR1 MDHEN and CDR2 SYDVKM. V was pared by 1 base and J by 5 bases, with 14 bases between. The CDR3 DNA follows: TGTGCCAGCAGTTTATCCCTAGGGGTGGGAACTGAAGCTTTCTTT. It codes for CASSLSLGVGTEAFF.

The V and J genes are TRBV20-1 and TRBJ2-7; perhaps TRBD2 as D (5 bases). Looked up from germline, CDR1 is DFQATT and CDR2 is SNEGSKA (reference sequence). V was clipped by 2 bases and J by 3 bases, with 11 bases between them. CDR3 size: 13 residues. CDR3 bases: TGCAGTGCTAGACGGGAAATGATCTACGAGCAGTACTTC. Translated, it gives CSARREMIYEQYF.

The chain has TRBV12-3 or TRBV12-4 and TRBJ2-3; 9 nucleotides match TRBD1. CDR3 length: 14 amino acids. The junction had 8 bases not matched to a gene; V was cut back by 11 bases and J by 2 bases. The CDR3 loop is CAGGTGTYTDTQYF. CDR3 DNA sequence: TGTGCCGGGGGGACAGGGACCTACACAGATACGCAGTATTTT.

This clonotype showed up many times. The V gene is TRBV15, the J gene TRBJ1-4, with 8 bases matching TRBD1. The J segment lost 8 bases and the V segment lost 7 bases, leaving 18 bases of the junction unmatched. CDR1 and CDR2 from the germline V gene are LNHNV and YYDKDF (reference sequence). This CDR3 is built from 17 residues. CDR3 in amino acids: CATKTGTGSGVYEKLFF. The CDR3 DNA follows: TGTGCCACCAAAACCGGGACAGGCTCAGGGGTTTACGAAAAACTGTTTTTT.

This clonotype was recorded a few times. The chain combines TRBV5-4 with TRBJ2-3; perhaps TRBD2 as D (5 bases). V lost 4 bases to trimming and J lost 2 bases, with 17 bases between them. This CDR3 region has 16 residues. CDR1 SGHNT and CDR2 YYREEE come from the germline V gene (reference sequence). For the CDR3, the DNA is TGTGCCAGCAGCCCCCGTGGACTCCAAAACACAGATACGCAGTATTTT. It specifies CASSPRGLQNTDTQYF.